The sequence of this TCR beta chain was determined in a study of vaccination effects on CD4 cells after COVID-19. Study-level background: Each participant received a vaccine that was either BNT162b2 or mRNA-1273, given as two doses.

Antigen-specific CD4+ T cells were expanded (with viral peptide pools) by the ViraFEST assay ahead of sequencing. Upon completion of around 9 days in culture, CD4+ T cells were isolated. This clone came up once. Antigen specificity is unknown. Profiled with immunoSEQ multiplex PCR; TCRdb holds only in-frame clones, not every one. The sample records 50,000 to 65,000 clones, over 75% being singletons. Germline CDR1 reads SGHRS; CDR2 reads YFSETQ. Trimming removed 9 bases at V and 0 bases at J, with 13 bases between. This CDR3 has 15 residues. The source was CD4+ T cells from PBMCs cultured with HCoV-229E spike peptides, collected before COVID-19 vaccination. The chain links TRBV5-1 to TRBJ2-6; no reliable D call. The TCR was taken from a human donor who received a COVID-19 vaccine. This CDR3 is CATRDVNSGANVLTF. The CDR3 DNA follows: TGCGCCACCAGAGACGTGAACTCTGGGGCCAACGTCCTGACTTTC.